This paragraph covers one TCR beta chain sequence. The antigen is not known. This entry is derived from a study of T cell responses to AZD1222 COVID-19 vaccine. Study-wide results and limits: Repertoire collection took place solely once the T cell response had peaked. Only a handful of AZD1222 recipients, several in all, had baseline seropositivity. A mostly white British donor set with more females was recruited, and clonal diversity was possibly underestimated.

Only in-frame clones appear in the TCRdb table, and some are missing; sequencing was by immunoSEQ multiplex PCR. The sample holds under 200,000 clones, 88% seen once. Recipients boosted at about 4 weeks or about 12 weeks are pooled. The source material was peripheral blood, sampled 28 days after the second AZD1222 dose. This clonotype was obtained from an adult who received the AZD1222 COVID-19 vaccine.

The CDR3 reads CASSESMRVLTSGDPYNEQFF. The CDR3, as DNA: TGCGCCAGCAGTGAGTCGATGAGGGTGTTGACTAGCGGGGACCCCTACAATGAGCAGTTCTTC. The V gene is TRBV10-1, the J gene TRBJ2-1; 11 positions match TRBD2. Trimming took 0 bases from V and 2 from J; bases not matched to a gene: 15. CDR1 is WNHNN and CDR2 is SYGVQD in the germline V gene (reference sequence). The length of the CDR3 is 21 residues.